This TCR beta chain was obtained from a study of T cell clones after liver transplantation. In the study overall: Samples came from ITN030ST, which attempted immunosuppression withdrawal within 2 years of liver transplantation. Three of eight recipients were HCV-positive; others had non-autoimmune, non-viral indications.

Profiled with immunoSEQ multiplex PCR; TCRdb holds only in-frame clones, not every one. The sample has fewer than 85,000 clones; roughly 83% are singletons. Whole-study results and caveats: In two subjects, few donor cells limited the measurable donor-reactive repertoire.

V lost 3 bases and J 0 bases, leaving 5 bases between the germline ends. Germline CDR1 is LNHDA and CDR2 is SQIVND (reference sequence). The CDR3 spans 13 residues. Remarks on this clone: Its antigen remains unknown.

The chain has TRBV19 and TRBJ2-5; D unresolved. The input for sequencing was CD4+ T cells from blood, taken at the 22-month timepoint. The sequence derives from a human patient who received a liver transplant. Some T cells here may be from the graft donor. This CDR3 reads CASSMTNQETQYF. CDR3 sequence (DNA): TGTGCCAGTAGTATGACAAACCAAGAGACCCAGTACTTC. The full variable domain, in which reference TRBV19 and TRBJ2-5 provide the parts outside the CDR3, is DGGITQSPKYLFRKEGQNVTLSCEQNLNHDAMYWYRQDPGQGLRLIYYSQIVNDFQKGDIAEGYSVSREKKESFPLTVTSAQKNPTAFYLCASSMTNQETQYFGPGTRLLVL.